The clone carrying this T cell receptor (beta chain) appeared many times. Its antigen is unidentified. These data belong to a study of response to subunit inactivated influenza vaccine. The CDR3 sequence is 14 residues long. V was pared by 3 bases and J by 4 bases, with 11 bases between. Regarding the study as a whole: There was a suggestion from the authors that each seasonal influenza vaccination recruits few new T cells.

TCRdb independently ran MiXCR on the RT-PCR reads; one entry per CDR3 protein. The sample contains approximately 500,000 distinct CDR3 sequences, roughly a quarter of which appear only once. Separately, the same data were catalogued under a study of T cells expressing NK-cell markers. That paper adds: TCR beta libraries carry UMIs added by 5'RACE template switching. The leading position in the CD3+CD56-NKG2C+ fraction of a handful of donors also went to these clonotypes.

The starting material was CD4+ T cells sorted from PBMCs, obtained roughly 12 days after vaccination. The TCR sequence derives from a middle-aged man who received an inactivated influenza vaccine. V usage is TRBV12-3 or TRBV12-4 and J usage is TRBJ2-3; either TRBD1 or TRBD2 may fit D (6 bases each). The CDR3 sequence: CASSFGGRSDTQYF. The CDR3 DNA reads TGTGCCAGCAGTTTCGGGGGCAGGTCAGATACGCAGTATTTT.